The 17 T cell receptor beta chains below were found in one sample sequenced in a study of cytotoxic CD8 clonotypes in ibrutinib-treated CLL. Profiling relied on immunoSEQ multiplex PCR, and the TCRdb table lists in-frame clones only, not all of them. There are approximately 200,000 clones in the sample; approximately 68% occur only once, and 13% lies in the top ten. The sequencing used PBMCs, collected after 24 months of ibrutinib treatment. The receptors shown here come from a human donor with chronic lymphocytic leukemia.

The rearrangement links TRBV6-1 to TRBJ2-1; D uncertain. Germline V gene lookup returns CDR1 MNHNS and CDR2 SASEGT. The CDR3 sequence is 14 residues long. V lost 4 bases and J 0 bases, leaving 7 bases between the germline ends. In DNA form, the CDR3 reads TGTGCCAGCAGTGTTGCGGACTCCTACAATGAGCAGTTCTTC. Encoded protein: CASSVADSYNEQFF.

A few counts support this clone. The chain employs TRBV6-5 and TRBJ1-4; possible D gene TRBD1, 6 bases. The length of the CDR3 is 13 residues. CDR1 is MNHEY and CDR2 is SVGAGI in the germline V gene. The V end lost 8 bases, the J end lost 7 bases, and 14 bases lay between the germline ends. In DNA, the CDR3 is TGTGCCAGCGCACGTCAGGGGAGTGAAAAACTGTTTTTT. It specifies CASARQGSEKLFF.

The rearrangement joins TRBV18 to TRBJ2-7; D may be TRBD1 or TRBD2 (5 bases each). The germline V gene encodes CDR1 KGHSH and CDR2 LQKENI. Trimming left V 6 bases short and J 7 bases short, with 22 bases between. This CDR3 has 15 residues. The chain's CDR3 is CASSSDRDGLLEQYF. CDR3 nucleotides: TGTGCCAGCTCGTCGGACCGGGACGGTCTATTGGAGCAGTACTTC.

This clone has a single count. The CDR3 loop reads CASSYSNSANSPLHF. DNA of the CDR3: TGTGCCAGCAGTTACTCGAACAGTGCGAATTCACCCCTCCACTTT. This sequence joins TRBV6-5 and TRBJ1-6, with D uncertain. CDR3 size: 15 residues. Trimming took 0 bases from V and 7 from J, leaving 10 bases between them. Germline loops: CDR1 MNHEY, CDR2 SVGAGI.

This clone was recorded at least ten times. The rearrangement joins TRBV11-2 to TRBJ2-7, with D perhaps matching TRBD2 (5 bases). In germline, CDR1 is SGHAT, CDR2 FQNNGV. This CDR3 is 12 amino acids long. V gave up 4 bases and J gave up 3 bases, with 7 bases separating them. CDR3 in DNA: TGTGCCAGCAGCTCGGCGGGCTACGAGCAGTACTTC. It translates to CASSSAGYEQYF.

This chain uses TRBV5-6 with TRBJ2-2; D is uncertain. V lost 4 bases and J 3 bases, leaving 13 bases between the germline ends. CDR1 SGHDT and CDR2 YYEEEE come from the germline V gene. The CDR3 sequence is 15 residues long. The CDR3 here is CASSIGPLDTGELFF. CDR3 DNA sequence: TGTGCCAGCAGCATTGGGCCCTTGGACACCGGGGAGCTGTTTTTT.

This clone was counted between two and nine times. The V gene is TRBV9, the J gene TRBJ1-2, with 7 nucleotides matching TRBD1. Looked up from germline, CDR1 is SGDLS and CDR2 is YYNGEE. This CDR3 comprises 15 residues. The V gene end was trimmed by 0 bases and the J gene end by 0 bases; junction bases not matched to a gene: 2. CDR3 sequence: CASSVGDSPNYGYTF. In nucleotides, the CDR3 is TGTGCCAGCAGCGTAGGGGACAGCCCTAACTATGGCTACACCTTC.

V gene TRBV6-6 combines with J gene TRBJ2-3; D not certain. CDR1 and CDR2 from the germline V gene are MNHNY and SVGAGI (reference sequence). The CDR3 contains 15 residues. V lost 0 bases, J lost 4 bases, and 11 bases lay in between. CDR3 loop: CASSYSSGTSDTQYF. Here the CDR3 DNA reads TGTGCCAGCAGTTACTCTTCTGGCACATCAGATACGCAGTATTTT.

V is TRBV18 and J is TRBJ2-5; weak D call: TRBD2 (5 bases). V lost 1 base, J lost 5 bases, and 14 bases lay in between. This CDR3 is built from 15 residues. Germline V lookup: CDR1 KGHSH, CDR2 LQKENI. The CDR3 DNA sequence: TGTGCCAGCTCACCACGCACTAGTCGGTGGGAGACCCAGTACTTC. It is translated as CASSPRTSRWETQYF.

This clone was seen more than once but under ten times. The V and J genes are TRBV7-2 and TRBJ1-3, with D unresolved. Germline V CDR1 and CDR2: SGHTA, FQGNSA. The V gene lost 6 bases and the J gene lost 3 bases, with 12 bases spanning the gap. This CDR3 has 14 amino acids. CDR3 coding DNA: TGTGCCAGCAGACGAACATCGAGTGGAAACACCATATATTTT. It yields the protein CASRRTSSGNTIYF.

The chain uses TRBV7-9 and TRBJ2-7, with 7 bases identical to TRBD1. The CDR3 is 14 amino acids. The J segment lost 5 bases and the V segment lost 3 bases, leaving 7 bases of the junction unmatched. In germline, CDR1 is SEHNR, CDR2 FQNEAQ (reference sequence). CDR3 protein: CASSFTGAQDEQYF. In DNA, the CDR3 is TGTGCCAGCAGCTTTACAGGGGCCCAGGACGAGCAGTACTTC.

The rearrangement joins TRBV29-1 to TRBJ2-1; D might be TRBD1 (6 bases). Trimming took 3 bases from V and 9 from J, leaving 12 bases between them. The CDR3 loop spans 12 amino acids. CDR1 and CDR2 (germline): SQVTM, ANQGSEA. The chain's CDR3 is CSVDTGWIEQFF. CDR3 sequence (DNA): TGCAGCGTTGATACAGGGTGGATTGAGCAGTTCTTC.

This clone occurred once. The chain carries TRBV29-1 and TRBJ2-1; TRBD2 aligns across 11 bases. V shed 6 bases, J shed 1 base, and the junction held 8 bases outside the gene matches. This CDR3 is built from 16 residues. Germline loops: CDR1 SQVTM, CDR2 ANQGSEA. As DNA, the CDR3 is TGCAGCGTCGAACCCGGGACTAGCGGTTCCTACAATGAGCAGTTCTTC. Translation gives CSVEPGTSGSYNEQFF.

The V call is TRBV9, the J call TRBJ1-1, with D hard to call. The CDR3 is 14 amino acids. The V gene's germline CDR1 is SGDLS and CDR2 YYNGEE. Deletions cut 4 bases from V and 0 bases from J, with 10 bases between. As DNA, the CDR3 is TGTGCCAGCAGCCCGGCAGGACTGAACACTGAAGCTTTCTTT. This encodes CASSPAGLNTEAFF.

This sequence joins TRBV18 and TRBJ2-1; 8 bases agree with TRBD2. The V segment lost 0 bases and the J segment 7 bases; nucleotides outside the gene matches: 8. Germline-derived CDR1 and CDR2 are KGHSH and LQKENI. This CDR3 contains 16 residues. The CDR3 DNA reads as TGTGCCAGCTCACCACCTTTCACTAGCGGAGGGAATGAGCAGTTCTTC. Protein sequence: CASSPPFTSGGNEQFF.

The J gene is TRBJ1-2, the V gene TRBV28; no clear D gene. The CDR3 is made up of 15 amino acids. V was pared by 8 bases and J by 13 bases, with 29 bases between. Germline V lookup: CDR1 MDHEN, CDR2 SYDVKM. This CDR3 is CASLPKGYAPSLSTF. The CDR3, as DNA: TGTGCCAGCCTCCCGAAGGGATACGCCCCGAGTCTTAGCACCTTC.

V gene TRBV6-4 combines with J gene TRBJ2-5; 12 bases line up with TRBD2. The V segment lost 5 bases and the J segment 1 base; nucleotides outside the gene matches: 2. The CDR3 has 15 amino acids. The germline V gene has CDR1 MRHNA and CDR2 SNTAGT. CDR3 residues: CASSRTSGAQETQYF. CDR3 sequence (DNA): TGTGCCAGCAGTCGGACTAGCGGGGCCCAAGAGACCCAGTACTTC.